The subject of this entry is one T cell receptor beta chain. Patients in Seattle were enrolled during active infection, then followed longitudinally. This sample was taken from a study of blood T cell repertoires in COVID-19. Study-level information: Samples taken during acute and convalescent COVID-19 were collected in the United States, Italy and Spain. From T cells, B-cell-depleted T cells, or PBMCs came the material, which was cDNA or gDNA.

Germline loops: CDR1 MNHEY, CDR2 SVGAGI. This CDR3 contains 16 residues. The V and J ends lost 2 bases and 6 bases, in that order; junction bases with no gene match: 9. Under the authors' procedure: Reference gene primer amplification gave estimated nucleated cell counts. Here immunoSEQ multiplex PCR was the method, and the copy in TCRdb shows in-frame clones only, minus some. Clone size and the V and J calls come from that table; the DNA yielded D and trimming. The table shows about 160,000 clones, with 80% to 90% occurring only once. The clonotype originates from a woman aged 65 to 85 with COVID-19, enrolled during active disease. The source material was peripheral blood. The V and J genes are TRBV6-5 and TRBJ2-3, with 9 positions matching TRBD2. Written as DNA, the CDR3 is TGTGCCAGCAGTTACGCCCCCGGCGGGGGGGCGGATACGCAGTATTTT. It translates to CASSYAPGGGADTQYF.